Listed below are T cell receptor beta chains from one sample, sequenced in a study of beta chain features in type 1 diabetes. The assay was immunoSEQ multiplex PCR, and TCRdb's table has in-frame clones only and misses some. The profile covers approximately 400,000 clones, with roughly 15% appearing a single time and roughly 0.019% taken by the ten largest. Material for sequencing was naive CD4+ T cells from blood. The receptors stem from a young woman in good health. Each CDR3 is given with its conserved first and last residue. Expanded clones get a size class; other rows say once, few or many, or leave the size out.

>TRBJ2-7|TRBV20-1|NA
CSAAGVREQYF
>TRBJ2-6|TRBV4-3|NA
CASSPFSGANVLTF
>TRBJ2-7|TRBV27|few
CASSWDGLAAGYEQYF
>TRBJ2-6|TRBV25-1|few
CASSDKSWASGANVLTF
>TRBJ1-2|TRBV29-1|few
CSVESRDRLHGYTF
>TRBJ1-1|TRBV6-5|few
CASSYPGQHEAFF
>TRBJ2-1|TRBV9|few
CASSVGLAGYNEQFF
>TRBJ1-5|TRBV30|few
CAWSVMSGHSNQPQHF
>TRBJ2-1|TRBV28|few
CASSQRQGGGNEQFF
>TRBJ2-7|TRBV5-1|few
CASSLAPGSSYEQYF
>TRBJ1-5|TRBV18|NA
CASSLFSGESFRQPQHF
>TRBJ2-5|TRBV29-1|few
CSVEAPTSGRQETQYF
>TRBJ2-7|TRBV7-9|few
CASRFRRAADEQYF
>TRBJ2-7|TRBV13|few
CASSLRQGANEQYF
>TRBJ2-1|TRBV4-2|NA
CASSQVAVFSYNEQFF
>TRBJ2-4|TRBV5-1|few
CASRPQLAKNIQYF
>TRBJ2-5|TRBV7-3|NA
CASSPFGREETQYF
>TRBJ2-1|TRBV7-2|few
CASSLVGAAGGPGEQFF
>TRBJ2-1|TRBV7-9|few
CASSAYGTSGDHEQFF
>TRBJ2-7|TRBV28|NA
CASSTTGEQYF
>TRBJ2-1|TRBV28|NA
CASSPSDRGAVNEQFF
>TRBJ1-5|TRBV10-3|few
CAISDGTRNQPQHF
>TRBJ1-5|TRBV28|NA
CASTLPQGEAQPQHF
>TRBJ1-2|TRBV7-3|NA
CASSSSGGNGYTF
>TRBJ2-1|TRBV18|few
CASSPRRERRNEQFF
>TRBJ2-7|TRBV6-8|NA
CASSYQRKTYEQYF
>TRBJ2-1|TRBV18|few
CASSPWEGIHSYNEQFF
>TRBJ2-7|TRBV15|few
CATSRDSYEQYF
>TRBJ2-7|TRBV5-1|few
CASSLADSLYEQYF
>TRBJ2-5|TRBV6-6|few
CASSLAGVGETQYF
>TRBJ2-7|TRBV7-2|NA
CASSLAGSYEQYF
>TRBJ2-3|TRBV5-1|NA
CASSSAARSSTDTQYF
>TRBJ2-5|TRBV29-1|NA
CSVHPTSWGETQYF
>TRBJ2-1|TRBV11-2|once
CASSLLLGQGGWDEQFF
>TRBJ2-7|TRBV7-2|NA
CASSPLTGGYEQYF
>TRBJ2-7|TRBV28|few
CASSTGGQGALEQYF
>TRBJ1-4|TRBV30|few
CAWSVQGLGEKLFF
>TRBJ2-7|TRBV28|NA
CASSPPAGGRYEQYF
>TRBJ2-7|TRBV6-5|few
CASSYMAAYEQYF
>TRBJ2-7|TRBV7-2|NA
CASSYGTHAYEQYF
>TRBJ2-6|TRBV7-9|few
CASTRTGEAGANVLTF
>TRBJ2-2|TRBV6-5|NA
CASSYSGGRATGELFF
>TRBJ2-5|TRBV5-1|NA
CASRESETQYF
>TRBJ2-1|TRBV6-5|NA
CASSYVGGGANEQFF
>TRBJ2-1|TRBV14|NA
CASSQDVAQLWSHNEQFF
>TRBJ1-1|TRBV28|few
CATHVNTEAFF
>TRBJ2-3|TRBV4-3|few
CASSQERTLGASGSADTQYF
>TRBJ1-1|TRBV7-9|few
CASSSQGITEAFF
>TRBJ2-5|TRBV4-3|NA
CASSQDPQTIQTQYF
>TRBJ1-1|TRBV7-2|NA
CASSFTGKNTEAFF
>TRBJ2-7|TRBV7-2|NA
CASSIGQGSYEQYF
>TRBJ2-3|TRBV28|few
CASSFGGTITSSTDTQYF
>TRBJ2-1|TRBV4-1|NA
CASSPSRGSGAYNEQFF